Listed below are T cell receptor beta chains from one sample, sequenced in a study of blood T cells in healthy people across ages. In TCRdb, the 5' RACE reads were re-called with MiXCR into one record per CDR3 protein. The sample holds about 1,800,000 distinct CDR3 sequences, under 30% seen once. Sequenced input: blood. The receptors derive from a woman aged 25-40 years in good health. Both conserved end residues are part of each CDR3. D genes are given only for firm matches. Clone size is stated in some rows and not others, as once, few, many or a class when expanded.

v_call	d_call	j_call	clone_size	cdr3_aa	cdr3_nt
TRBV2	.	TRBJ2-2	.	CASSETRAGELFF	TGTGCCAGCAGTGAAACCAGAGCCGGGGAGCTGTTTTTT
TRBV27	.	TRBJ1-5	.	CASSPQGESNQPQHF	TGTGCCAGCAGTCCCCAGGGTGAGAGCAATCAGCCCCAGCATTTT
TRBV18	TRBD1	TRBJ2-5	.	CASSPPTTGAETQYF	TGTGCCAGCTCACCACCGACCACAGGGGCAGAGACCCAGTACTTC
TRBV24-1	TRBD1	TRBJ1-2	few	CATSGRTGIGYTF	TGTGCCACCAGTGGCCGGACAGGGATCGGCTACACCTTC
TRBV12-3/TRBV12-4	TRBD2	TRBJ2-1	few	CASSSSGRSNEQFF	TGTGCCAGCAGTTCCAGCGGGAGGTCCAATGAGCAGTTCTTC
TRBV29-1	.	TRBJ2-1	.	CSVWTSSYEQFF	TGCAGCGTTTGGACATCCTCTTACGAGCAGTTCTTC
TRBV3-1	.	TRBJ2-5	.	CASSRERVGTPFEAQYF	TGTGCCAGCAGCCGAGAGCGCGTTGGGACCCCCTTCGAGGCCCAGTACTTC
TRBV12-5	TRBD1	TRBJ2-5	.	CVSGNRDSQETQYF	TGTGTTAGTGGAAACAGGGACAGTCAAGAGACCCAGTACTTC
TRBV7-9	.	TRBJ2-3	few	CASSPPPGRTDTQYF	TGTGCCAGCAGCCCCCCCCCGGGCCGCACAGATACGCAGTATTTT
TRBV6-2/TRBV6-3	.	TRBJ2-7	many	CASSYSAEQYF	TGTGCCAGCAGTTACTCGGCAGAGCAGTACTTC
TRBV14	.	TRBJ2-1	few	CASSPPGHYYNEQFF	TGTGCCAGCAGCCCCCCGGGACACTACTACAATGAGCAGTTCTTC
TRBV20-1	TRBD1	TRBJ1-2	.	CSARGTGHGYTF	TGCAGTGCTAGAGGGACAGGGCATGGCTACACCTTC
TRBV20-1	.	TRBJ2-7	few	CSARWGTRYEQYF	TGCAGTGCTAGATGGGGGACCCGCTACGAGCAGTACTTC
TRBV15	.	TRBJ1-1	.	CATRGTGAGRTEAFF	TGTGCCACCAGAGGGACGGGGGCTGGTAGGACTGAAGCTTTCTTT
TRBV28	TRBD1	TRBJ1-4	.	CASSSRQGTGEKLFF	TGTGCCAGCAGTTCAAGACAGGGTACAGGGGAAAAACTGTTTTTT
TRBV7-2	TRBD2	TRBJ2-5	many	CASSWGGRGETQYF	TGTGCCAGCAGCTGGGGCGGGAGAGGGGAGACCCAGTACTTC
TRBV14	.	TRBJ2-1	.	CASSQDQGYGFDEQFF	TGTGCCAGCAGCCAAGACCAGGGGTATGGCTTTGATGAGCAGTTCTTC
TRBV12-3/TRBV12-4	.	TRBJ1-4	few	CASSFPLGQAREKLFF	TGTGCCAGCAGTTTTCCCCTGGGGCAAGCGCGGGAAAAACTGTTTTTT
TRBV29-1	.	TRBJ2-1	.	CSVSGVHNEQFF	TGCAGCGTCTCGGGAGTTCACAATGAGCAGTTCTTC
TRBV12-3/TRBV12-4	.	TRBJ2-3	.	CASSLLSPGVDTQYF	TGTGCCAGCAGTCTACTAAGCCCAGGGGTCGATACGCAGTATTTT
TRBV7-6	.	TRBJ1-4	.	CASSAGERLFF	TGTGCCAGCAGCGCAGGGGAAAGACTGTTTTTT
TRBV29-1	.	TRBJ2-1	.	CSVEPLGGTAYNEQFF	TGCAGCGTTGAACCTCTTGGCGGGACTGCCTACAATGAGCAGTTCTTC
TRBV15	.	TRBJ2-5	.	CATSRGGLKETQYF	TGTGCCACCAGCAGAGGGGGGCTCAAGGAGACCCAGTACTTC
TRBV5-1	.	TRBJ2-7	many	CASSLGPRVYEQYF	TGCGCCAGCAGCTTGGGTCCGAGGGTCTACGAGCAGTACTTC
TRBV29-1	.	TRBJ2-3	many	CSVEPRGSEDTQYF	TGCAGCGTTGAACCGCGGGGATCGGAAGATACGCAGTATTTT
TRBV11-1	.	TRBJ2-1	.	CASRETNGDEQFF	TGTGCCAGCAGAGAAACCAACGGGGATGAGCAGTTCTTC
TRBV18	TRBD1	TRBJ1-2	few	CASSQDRGEGGYTF	TGTGCCAGCTCACAGGACAGGGGCGAAGGAGGCTACACCTTC
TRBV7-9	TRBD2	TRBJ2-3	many	CASSLVLAGVDTQYF	TGTGCCAGCAGCTTGGTCCTAGCGGGAGTAGATACGCAGTATTTT
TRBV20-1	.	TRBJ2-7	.	CSATDRNYEQYF	TGCAGTGCTACCGACAGGAATTACGAGCAGTACTTC
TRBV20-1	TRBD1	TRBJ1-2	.	CSARGTEINYGYTF	TGCAGTGCTCGCGGGACAGAGATTAACTATGGCTACACCTTC
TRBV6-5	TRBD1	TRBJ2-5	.	CASSYSWDRAETQYF	TGTGCCAGCAGTTACTCGTGGGACAGGGCTGAGACCCAGTACTTC
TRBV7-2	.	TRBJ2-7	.	CAGSRPVPNEQYF	TGTGCCGGCAGCAGACCGGTGCCCAACGAGCAGTACTTC
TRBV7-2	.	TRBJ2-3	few	CASSSPTIGSTDTQYF	TGTGCCAGCAGCTCGCCGACTATCGGGAGCACAGATACGCAGTATTTT
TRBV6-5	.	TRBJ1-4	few	CASSREGQTTNEKLFF	TGTGCCAGCAGTAGAGAAGGACAGACAACTAATGAAAAACTGTTTTTT
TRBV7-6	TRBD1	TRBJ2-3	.	CASSRRQGVLPDTQYF	TGTGCCAGCAGCCGTAGACAGGGGGTTCTACCGGATACGCAGTATTTT
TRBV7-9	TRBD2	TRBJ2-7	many	CASSLAASGKNEQYF	TGTGCCAGCAGCTTAGCGGCTAGCGGGAAGAACGAGCAGTACTTC